The rows below give T cell receptor beta chains drawn from one sample of a study of blood T cell repertoires in COVID-19. Repertoires were generated with immunoSEQ multiplex PCR, while TCRdb's copy carries only in-frame clones and drops some. In the table there are more than 65,000 clones, approximately 79% of which are singletons. The sequenced sample consisted of peripheral blood. These receptors came from a woman aged 45-65 years with acute or convalescent COVID-19. Each CDR3 is given with its conserved first and last residue. A D gene is named only where the DNA matches it firmly. Part of the rows lack a size; the others show once, few, many or a class for expanded clones.

v_gene: TRBV27
abundance: .
len: 19
d_gene: TRBD2
j_gene: TRBJ2-3
CDR3aa: CASSLGALAGARGADTQYF

v_gene: TRBV20-1
abundance: .
len: 11
d_gene: .
j_gene: TRBJ2-5
CDR3aa: CSAPEIETQYF

v_gene: TRBV2
abundance: .
len: 16
d_gene: TRBD2
j_gene: TRBJ2-7
CDR3aa: CASSPPSGRSSYEQYF

v_gene: TRBV11-2
abundance: once
len: 17
d_gene: .
j_gene: TRBJ2-3
CDR3aa: CASSLVVWGASTDTQYF

v_gene: TRBV11-2
abundance: .
len: 15
d_gene: TRBD2
j_gene: TRBJ2-1
CDR3aa: CASSFNRGGYNEQFF

v_gene: TRBV29-1
abundance: .
len: 13
d_gene: .
j_gene: TRBJ1-3
CDR3aa: CSVETGSGNTIYF

v_gene: TRBV6-5
abundance: .
len: 14
d_gene: .
j_gene: TRBJ1-3
CDR3aa: CASSRQVSGNTIYF

v_gene: TRBV5-1
abundance: .
len: 15
d_gene: TRBD2
j_gene: TRBJ2-5
CDR3aa: CASSLMPAGEETQYF

v_gene: TRBV19
abundance: once
len: 14
d_gene: TRBD1
j_gene: TRBJ1-2
CDR3aa: CASTGQVYLNGYTF

v_gene: TRBV10-3
abundance: .
len: 13
d_gene: .
j_gene: TRBJ1-2
CDR3aa: CAISEVLEYGYTF

v_gene: TRBV5-1
abundance: .
len: 13
d_gene: .
j_gene: TRBJ2-7
CDR3aa: CASSLGGIYEQYF

v_gene: TRBV11-3
abundance: .
len: 13
d_gene: .
j_gene: TRBJ2-1
CDR3aa: CASSLGTYNEQFF